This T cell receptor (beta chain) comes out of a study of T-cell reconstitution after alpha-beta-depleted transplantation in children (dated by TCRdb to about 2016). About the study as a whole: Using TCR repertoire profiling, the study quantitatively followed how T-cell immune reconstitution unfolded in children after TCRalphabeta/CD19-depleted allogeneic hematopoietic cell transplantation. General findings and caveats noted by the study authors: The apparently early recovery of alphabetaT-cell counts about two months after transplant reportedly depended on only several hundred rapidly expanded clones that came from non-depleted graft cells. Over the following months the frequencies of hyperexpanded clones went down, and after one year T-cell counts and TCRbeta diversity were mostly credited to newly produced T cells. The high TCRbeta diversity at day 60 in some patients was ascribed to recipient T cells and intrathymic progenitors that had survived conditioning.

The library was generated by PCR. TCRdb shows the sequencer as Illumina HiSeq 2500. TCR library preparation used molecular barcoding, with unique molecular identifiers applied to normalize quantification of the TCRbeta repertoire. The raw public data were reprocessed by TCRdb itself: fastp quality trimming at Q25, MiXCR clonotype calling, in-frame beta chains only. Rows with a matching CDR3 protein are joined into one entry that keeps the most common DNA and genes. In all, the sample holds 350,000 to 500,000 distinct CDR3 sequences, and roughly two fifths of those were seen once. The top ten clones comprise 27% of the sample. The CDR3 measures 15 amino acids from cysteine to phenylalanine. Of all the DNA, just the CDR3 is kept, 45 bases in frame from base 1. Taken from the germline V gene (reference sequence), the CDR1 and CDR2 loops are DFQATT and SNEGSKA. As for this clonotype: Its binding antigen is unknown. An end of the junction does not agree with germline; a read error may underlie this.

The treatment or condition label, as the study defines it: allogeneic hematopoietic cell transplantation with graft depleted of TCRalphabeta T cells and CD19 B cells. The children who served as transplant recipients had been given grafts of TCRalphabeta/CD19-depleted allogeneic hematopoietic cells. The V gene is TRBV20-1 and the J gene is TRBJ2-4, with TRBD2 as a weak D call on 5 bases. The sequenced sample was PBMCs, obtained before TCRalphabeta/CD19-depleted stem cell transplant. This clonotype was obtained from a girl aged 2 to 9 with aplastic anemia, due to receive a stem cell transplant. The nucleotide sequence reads TGCAGTGCTAGAGATCGCCAAGGTTTCGGGAACATTCAGTCCTTC. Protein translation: CSARDRQGFGNIQSF.